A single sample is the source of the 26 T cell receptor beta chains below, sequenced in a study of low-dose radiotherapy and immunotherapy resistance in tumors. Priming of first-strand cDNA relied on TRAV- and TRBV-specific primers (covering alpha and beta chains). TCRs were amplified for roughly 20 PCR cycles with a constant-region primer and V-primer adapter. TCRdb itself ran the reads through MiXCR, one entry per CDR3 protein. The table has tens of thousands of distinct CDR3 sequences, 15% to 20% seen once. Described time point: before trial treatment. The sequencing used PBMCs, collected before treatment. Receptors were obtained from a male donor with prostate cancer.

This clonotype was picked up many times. As DNA, the CDR3 is TGTGCCAGCAGCGTGGGACTAGCGGGGGGGACTGGAGAGACCCAGTACTTC. The encoded protein is CASSVGLAGGTGETQYF. This chain joins TRBV3-1 and TRBJ2-5; 16 nucleotides line up with TRBD2. V lost 5 bases, J lost 4 bases, and 7 bases stayed unmatched. The CDR3 is 17 residues long. Germline V CDR1 and CDR2: LGHDT, YNNKEL (reference sequence).

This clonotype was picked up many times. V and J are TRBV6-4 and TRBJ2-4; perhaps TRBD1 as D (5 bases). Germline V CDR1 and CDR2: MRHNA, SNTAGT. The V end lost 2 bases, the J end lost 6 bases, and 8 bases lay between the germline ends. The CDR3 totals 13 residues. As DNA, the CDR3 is TGTGCCAGCAGTGACCAGGGCTCAAACATTCAGTACTTC. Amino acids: CASSDQGSNIQYF.

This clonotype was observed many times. This CDR3 reads CASRPPGTGQGGEKLFF. The CDR3, as DNA: TGTGCCAGCAGACCACCAGGGACAGGCCAGGGAGGTGAAAAACTGTTTTTT. The chain links TRBV6-5 to TRBJ1-4; 8 positions match TRBD1. The V and J ends lost 6 bases and 7 bases, in that order; junction bases with no gene match: 16. Germline V gives CDR1 MNHEY, CDR2 SVGAGI. The CDR3 loop spans 17 amino acids.

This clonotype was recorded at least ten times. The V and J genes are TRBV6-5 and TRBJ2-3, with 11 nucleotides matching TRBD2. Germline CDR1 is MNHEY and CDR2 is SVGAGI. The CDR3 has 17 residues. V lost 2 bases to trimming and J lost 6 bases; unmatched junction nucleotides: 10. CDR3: CASSYLSSGGPKDTQYF. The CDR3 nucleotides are TGTGCCAGCAGTTACCTCTCTAGCGGGGGGCCCAAGGATACGCAGTATTTT.

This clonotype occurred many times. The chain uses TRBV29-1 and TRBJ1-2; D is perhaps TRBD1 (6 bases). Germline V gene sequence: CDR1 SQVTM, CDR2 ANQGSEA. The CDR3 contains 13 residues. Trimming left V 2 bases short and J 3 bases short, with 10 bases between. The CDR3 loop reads CSVERTDYYGYTF. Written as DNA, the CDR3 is TGCAGCGTTGAACGGACAGATTACTATGGCTACACCTTC.

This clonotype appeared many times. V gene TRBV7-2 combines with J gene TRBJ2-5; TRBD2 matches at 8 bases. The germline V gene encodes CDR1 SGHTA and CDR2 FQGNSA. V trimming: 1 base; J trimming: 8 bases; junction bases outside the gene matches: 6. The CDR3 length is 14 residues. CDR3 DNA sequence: TGTGCCAGCAGCTTAGTCGGGGGGGCGTCCACCCAGTACTTC. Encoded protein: CASSLVGGASTQYF.

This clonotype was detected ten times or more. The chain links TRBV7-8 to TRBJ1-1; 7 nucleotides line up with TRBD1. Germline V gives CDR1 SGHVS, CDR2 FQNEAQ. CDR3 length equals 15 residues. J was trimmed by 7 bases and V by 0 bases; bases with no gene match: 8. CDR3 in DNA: TGTGCCAGCAGCTTAGCCCCCACAGGGGCATATGAAGCTTTCTTT. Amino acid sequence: CASSLAPTGAYEAFF.

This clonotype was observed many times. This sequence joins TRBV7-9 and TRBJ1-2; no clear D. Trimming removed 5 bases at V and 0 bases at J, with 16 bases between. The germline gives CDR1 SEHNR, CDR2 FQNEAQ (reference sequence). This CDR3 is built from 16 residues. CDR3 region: CASSLPMTGPNYGYTF. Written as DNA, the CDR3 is TGTGCCAGCAGCCTACCCATGACGGGTCCTAACTATGGCTACACCTTC.

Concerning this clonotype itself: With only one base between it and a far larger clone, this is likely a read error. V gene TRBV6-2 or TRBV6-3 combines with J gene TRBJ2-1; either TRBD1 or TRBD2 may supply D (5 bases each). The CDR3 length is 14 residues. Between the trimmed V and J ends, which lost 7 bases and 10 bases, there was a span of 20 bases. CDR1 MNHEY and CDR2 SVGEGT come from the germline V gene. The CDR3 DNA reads TGTGCCAGCATTCGTGAGGGGAGTTCCTACGAGCAGTTCTTC. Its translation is CASIREGSSYEQFF.

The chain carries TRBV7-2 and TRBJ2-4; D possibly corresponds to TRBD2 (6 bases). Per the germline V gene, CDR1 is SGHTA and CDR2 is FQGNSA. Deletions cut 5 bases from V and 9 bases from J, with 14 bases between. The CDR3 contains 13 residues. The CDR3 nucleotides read TGTGCCAGCAGCCCGGGGGTCACGGGCATTCAGTACTTC. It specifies CASSPGVTGIQYF.

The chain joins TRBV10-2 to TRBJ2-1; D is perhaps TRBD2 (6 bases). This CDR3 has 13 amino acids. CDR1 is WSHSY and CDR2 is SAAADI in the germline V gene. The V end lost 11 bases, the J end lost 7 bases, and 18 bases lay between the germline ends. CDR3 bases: TGCGCCGCTACTAGGCGGGGCGGGAATGAGCAGTTCTTC. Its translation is CAATRRGGNEQFF.

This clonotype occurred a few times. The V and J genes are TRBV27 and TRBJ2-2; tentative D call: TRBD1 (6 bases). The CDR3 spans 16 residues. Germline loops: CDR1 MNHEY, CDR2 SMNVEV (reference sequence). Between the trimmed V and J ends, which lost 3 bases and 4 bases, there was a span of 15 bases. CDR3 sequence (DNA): TGTGCCAGCAGTTTTTTTTTAGACAGGAGCACCGGGGAGCTGTTTTTT. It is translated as CASSFFLDRSTGELFF.

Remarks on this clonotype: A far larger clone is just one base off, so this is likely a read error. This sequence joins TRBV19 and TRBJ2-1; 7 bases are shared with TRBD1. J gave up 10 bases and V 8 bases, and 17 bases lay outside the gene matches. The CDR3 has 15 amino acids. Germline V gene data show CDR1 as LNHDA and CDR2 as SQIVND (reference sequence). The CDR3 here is CASSQDGTAYYEQFF. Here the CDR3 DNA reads TGTGCCAGTTCTCAGGATGGGACAGCCTATTACGAGCAGTTCTTC.

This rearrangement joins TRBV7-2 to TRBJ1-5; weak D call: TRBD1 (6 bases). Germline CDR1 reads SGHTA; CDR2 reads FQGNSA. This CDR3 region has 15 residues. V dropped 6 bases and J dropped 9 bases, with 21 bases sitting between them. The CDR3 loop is CASRPGGGAGWPQHF. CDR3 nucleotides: TGTGCCAGCAGGCCCGGCGGGGGGGCCGGGTGGCCCCAGCATTTT.

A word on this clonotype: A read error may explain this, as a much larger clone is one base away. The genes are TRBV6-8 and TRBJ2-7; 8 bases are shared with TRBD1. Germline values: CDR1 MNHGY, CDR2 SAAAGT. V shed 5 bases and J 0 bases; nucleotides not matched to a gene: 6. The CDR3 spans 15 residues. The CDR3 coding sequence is TGTGCCAGCAGTGAATGGACAGGGAACTCCTACGAGCAGTACTTC. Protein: CASSEWTGNSYEQYF.

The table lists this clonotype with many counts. The chain's CDR3 is CASTLLEGGEQPQHF. CDR3 in DNA: TGTGCCAGCACCCTATTGGAGGGGGGCGAACAGCCCCAGCATTTT. The chain recombines TRBV2 with TRBJ1-5, with D tentatively TRBD1 (6 bases). Trimming took 7 bases from V and 7 from J, leaving 20 bases between them. CDR1 and CDR2 (germline): SNHLY, FYNNEI. The CDR3 has 15 amino acids.

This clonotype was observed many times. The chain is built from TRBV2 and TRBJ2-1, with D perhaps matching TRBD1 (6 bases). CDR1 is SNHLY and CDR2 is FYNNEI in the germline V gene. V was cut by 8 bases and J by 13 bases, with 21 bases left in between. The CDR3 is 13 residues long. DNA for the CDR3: TGTGCCAGCGGTAGCCGGGACAACCCGAGCCAGTTCTTC. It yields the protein CASGSRDNPSQFF.

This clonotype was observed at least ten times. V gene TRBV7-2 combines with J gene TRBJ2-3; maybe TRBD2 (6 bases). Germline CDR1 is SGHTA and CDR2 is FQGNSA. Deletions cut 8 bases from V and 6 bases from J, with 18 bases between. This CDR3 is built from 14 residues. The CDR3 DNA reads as TGTGCCAGCTCCGGGGGTAGGGTCCGGGATACGCAGTATTTT. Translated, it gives CASSGGRVRDTQYF.

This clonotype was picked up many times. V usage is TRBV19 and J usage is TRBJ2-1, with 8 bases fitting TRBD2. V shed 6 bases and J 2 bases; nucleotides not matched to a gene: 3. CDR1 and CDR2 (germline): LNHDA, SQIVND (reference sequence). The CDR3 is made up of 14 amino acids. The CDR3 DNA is TGTGCCAGTAGGGACGGGAGGGCCTACAATGAGCAGTTCTTC. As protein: CASRDGRAYNEQFF.

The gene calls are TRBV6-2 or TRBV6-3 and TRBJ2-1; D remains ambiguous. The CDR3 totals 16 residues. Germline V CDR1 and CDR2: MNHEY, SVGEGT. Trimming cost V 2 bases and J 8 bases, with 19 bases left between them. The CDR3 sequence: CASSYGVSGSKDEQFF. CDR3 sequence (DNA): TGTGCCAGCAGTTACGGCGTGTCGGGTAGTAAGGATGAGCAGTTCTTC.

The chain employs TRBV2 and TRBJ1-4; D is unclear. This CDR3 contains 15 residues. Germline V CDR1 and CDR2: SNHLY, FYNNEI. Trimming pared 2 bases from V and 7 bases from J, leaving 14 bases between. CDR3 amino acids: CASSERRVGGEKLFF. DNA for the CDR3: TGTGCCAGCAGTGAAAGACGCGTGGGAGGTGAAAAACTGTTTTTT. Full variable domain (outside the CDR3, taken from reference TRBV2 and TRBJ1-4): EPEVTQTPSHQVTQMGQEVILRCVPISNHLYFYWYRQILGQKVEFLVSFYNNEISEKSEIFDDQFSVERPDGSNFTLKIRSTKLEDSAMYFCASSERRVGGEKLFFGSGTQLSVL.

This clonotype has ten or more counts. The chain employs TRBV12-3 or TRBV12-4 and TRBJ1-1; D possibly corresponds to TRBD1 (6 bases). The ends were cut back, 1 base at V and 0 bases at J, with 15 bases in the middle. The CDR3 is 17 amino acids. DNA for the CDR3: TGTGCCAGCAGTTTAGATCAGGGGCCGTTTGTGAACACTGAAGCTTTCTTT. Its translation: CASSLDQGPFVNTEAFF.

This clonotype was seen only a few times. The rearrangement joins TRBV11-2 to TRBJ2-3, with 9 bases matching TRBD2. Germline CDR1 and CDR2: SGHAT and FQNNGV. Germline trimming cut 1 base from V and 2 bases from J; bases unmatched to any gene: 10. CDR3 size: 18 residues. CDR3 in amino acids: CASSLGFGAGGSTDTQYF. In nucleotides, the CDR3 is TGTGCCAGCAGCTTAGGATTCGGTGCGGGGGGGTCCACAGATACGCAGTATTTT.

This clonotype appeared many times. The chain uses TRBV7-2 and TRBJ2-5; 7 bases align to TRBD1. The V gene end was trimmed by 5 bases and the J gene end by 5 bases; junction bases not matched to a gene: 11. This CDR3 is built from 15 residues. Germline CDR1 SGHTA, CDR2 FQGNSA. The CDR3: CASSLAVQGQETQYF. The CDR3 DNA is TGTGCCAGCAGCCTGGCGGTACAGGGGCAGGAGACCCAGTACTTC.

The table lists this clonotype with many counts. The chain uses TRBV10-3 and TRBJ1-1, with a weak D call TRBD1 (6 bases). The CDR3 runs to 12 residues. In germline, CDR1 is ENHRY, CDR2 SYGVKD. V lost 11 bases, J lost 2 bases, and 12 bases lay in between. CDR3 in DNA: TGTGCCGTACAGGGAGGTAACACTGAAGCTTTCTTT. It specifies CAVQGGNTEAFF.

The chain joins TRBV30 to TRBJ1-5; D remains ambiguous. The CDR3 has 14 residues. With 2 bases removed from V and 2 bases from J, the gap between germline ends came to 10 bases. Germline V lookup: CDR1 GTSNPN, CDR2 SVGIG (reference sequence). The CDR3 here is CAWSKILGNQPQHF. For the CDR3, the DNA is TGTGCCTGGAGTAAGATTCTGGGCAATCAGCCCCAGCATTTT.